This T cell receptor beta chain was recovered during a study of regulatory and conventional T cells in RAG deficiency. The assay was immunoSEQ multiplex PCR, and TCRdb's table has in-frame clones only and misses some. The top ten clones hold approximately 13% of a sample with roughly 32,000 clones, around 89% of them seen once. Study-wide results and caveats: Treg unique TCR beta sequences were approximately 95-fold fewer in Omenn syndrome and CID/AS patients than controls. In Omenn syndrome, Treg and Tconv repertoires overlapped >75%.

Germline CDR1 and CDR2: MNHNS and SASEGT. The CDR3 contains 13 residues. The V gene end was trimmed by 6 bases and the J gene end by 5 bases; junction bases not matched to a gene: 1. Concerning this clone itself: Its antigen is currently unknown. Distinct nucleotide sequences in the sample also encode this CDR3.

A further study also used this sample, focusing on regulatory T cells. That report notes: The primer mix had 52 TRBV and 13 TRBJ primers.

The chain employs TRBV6-1 and TRBJ2-2; 9 bases fit TRBD1. The sequencing sample was made of CD8+ T cells sorted from blood. This clonotype was obtained from a human donor in good health. The CDR3 DNA follows: TGTGCCAGCAGGGACAGGGGTACCGGGGAGCTGTTTTTT. Translated: CASRDRGTGELFF.